The clone carrying this TCR beta chain was found many times. The CDR3 has 16 amino acids. Trimming shortened V by 3 bases and J by 0 bases, and 12 bases separated the two germline ends. Per the germline V gene, CDR1 is KGHDR and CDR2 is SFDVKD. The data belong to a study of T cells in Graves' hyperthyroidism and ophthalmopathy. Authors of the study amplified TCR beta CDR3 regions from RNA transcripts. The HTBI primer set was used in a first-round RT-PCR of the TCR CDR3. TCRdb processed the multiplex PCR reads anew with MiXCR; each CDR3 protein has one entry. The table shows around 300,000 distinct CDR3 sequences, with around 15% occurring only once.

Sequenced input: blood. The genes are TRBV24-1 and TRBJ2-3, with D possibly TRBD1 on 6 matching bases. The receptor was derived from a woman aged 40 to 50 with Graves' hyperthyroidism. CDR3 bases: TGTGCCACCAGTGATCCTGGACAGCCTAGCACAGATACGCAGTATTTT. Protein product: CATSDPGQPSTDTQYF.